This T cell receptor beta chain originates from a study of T cells in localized non-small cell lung cancer. CDR1 is SGDLS, CDR2 YYNGEE, per germline. The length of the CDR3 is 15 residues. The ends were cut back, 3 bases at V and 5 bases at J, with 14 bases in the middle. TCRdb's copy holds only in-frame clones and misses some; the assay was immunoSEQ multiplex PCR. The sample shows about 64,000 clones, 75% to 85% of them seen only once. The sequence derives from a man aged 40 to 70 with stage II lung adenocarcinoma. The chain couples TRBV9 to TRBJ2-2; D is possibly TRBD2 (5 bases). The specimen comprised PBMCs, sampled before any cancer treatment. CDR3 loop: CASSERALGTGELFF. The CDR3 DNA is TGTGCCAGCAGCGAGAGGGCTTTAGGGACCGGGGAGCTGTTTTTT.